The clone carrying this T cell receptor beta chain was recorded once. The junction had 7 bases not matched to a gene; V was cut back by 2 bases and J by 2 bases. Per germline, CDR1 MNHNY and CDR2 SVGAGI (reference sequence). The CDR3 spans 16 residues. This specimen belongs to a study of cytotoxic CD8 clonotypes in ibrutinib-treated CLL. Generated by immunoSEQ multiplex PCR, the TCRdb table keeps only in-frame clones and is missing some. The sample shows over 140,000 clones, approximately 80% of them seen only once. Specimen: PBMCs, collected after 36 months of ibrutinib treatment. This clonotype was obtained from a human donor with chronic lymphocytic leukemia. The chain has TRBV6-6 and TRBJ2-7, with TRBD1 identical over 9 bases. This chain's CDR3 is CASSYPGQGNTYEQYF. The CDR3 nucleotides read TGTGCCAGCAGTTACCCGGGACAGGGAAACACCTACGAGCAGTACTTC.